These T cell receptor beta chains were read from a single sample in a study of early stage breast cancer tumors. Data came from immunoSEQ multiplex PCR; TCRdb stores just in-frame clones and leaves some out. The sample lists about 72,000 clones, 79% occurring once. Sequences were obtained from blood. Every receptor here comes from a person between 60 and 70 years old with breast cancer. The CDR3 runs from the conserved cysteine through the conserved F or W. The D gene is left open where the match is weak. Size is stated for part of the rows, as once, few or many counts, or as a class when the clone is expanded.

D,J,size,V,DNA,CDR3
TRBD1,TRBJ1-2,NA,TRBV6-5,TGTGCCAGCCGACACAGGGGGCGGTCTAACTATGGCTACACCTTC,CASRHRGRSNYGYTF
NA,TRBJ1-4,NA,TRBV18,TGTGCCAGCTCGCGACAGGAGGCTGGGGGGGAAAAACTGTTTTTT,CASSRQEAGGEKLFF
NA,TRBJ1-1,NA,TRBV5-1,TGCGCCAGCAGCTGGAGGGGTTTCGACACTGAAGCTTTCTTT,CASSWRGFDTEAFF
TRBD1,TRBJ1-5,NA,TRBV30,TGTGCCTGGAGGTCAGGGGGCGGTCAGCCCCAGCATTTT,CAWRSGGGQPQHF
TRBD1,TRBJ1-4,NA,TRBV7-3,TGTGCCAGCAGCCCCTTGAGGGGGCCGGGTGAAAAACTGTTTTTT,CASSPLRGPGEKLFF
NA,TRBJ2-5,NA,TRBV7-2,TGTGCCAGCAGCTTAGATCACAGCCGGCAGACCCAGTACTTC,CASSLDHSRQTQYF
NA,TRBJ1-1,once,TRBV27,TGTGCCAGCAGCTGGGGACGGGCCAACACTGAAGCTTTCTTT,CASSWGRANTEAFF
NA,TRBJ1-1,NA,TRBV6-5,TGTGCCAGCAGAAACGACATCCACACTGAAGCTTTCTTT,CASRNDIHTEAFF
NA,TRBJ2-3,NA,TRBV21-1,TGTGCCAGCAGCCTAGGGGACTCCCCGGCTCCAGATACGCAGTATTTT,CASSLGDSPAPDTQYF
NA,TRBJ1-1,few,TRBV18,TGTGCCAGCTCACCAGCGAAGGGCTGGACGAACACTGAAGCTTTCTTT,CASSPAKGWTNTEAFF
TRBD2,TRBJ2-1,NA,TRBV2,TGTGCCAGCAGTGTCGAGCGGGGGGGAAACAATGAGCAGTTCTTC,CASSVERGGNNEQFF
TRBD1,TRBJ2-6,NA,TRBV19,TGTGCCACTGGAACAGGGGACTCTGGGGCCAACGTCCTGACTTTC,CATGTGDSGANVLTF
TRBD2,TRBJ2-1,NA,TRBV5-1,TGCGCCAGCAGCTTACGAGGGGCGGGGGGCAATGAGCAGTTCTTC,CASSLRGAGGNEQFF
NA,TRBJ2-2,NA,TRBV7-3,TGTGCCAGCAGCTTTTACAGTGATACCGGGGAGCTGTTTTTT,CASSFYSDTGELFF
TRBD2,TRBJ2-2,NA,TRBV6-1,TGTGCCAGCCCGGGGGGGGGAATCACCGGGGAGCTGTTTTTT,CASPGGGITGELFF
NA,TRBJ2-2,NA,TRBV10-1,TGCGCCAGTCAGGCAGGGACCACCGGGGAGCTGTTTTTT,CASQAGTTGELFF
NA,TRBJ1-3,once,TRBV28,TGTGCCAGCACCATGACCATCCTAGGTACTGGAAACACCATATATTTT,CASTMTILGTGNTIYF
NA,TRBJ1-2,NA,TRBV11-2,TGTGCCAGCAGCTTAGTTCCCTTGTGGTTCTATGGCTACACCTTC,CASSLVPLWFYGYTF
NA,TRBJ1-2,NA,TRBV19,TGTGCCAGTAGTGGACAGAACTATGGCTACACCTTC,CASSGQNYGYTF
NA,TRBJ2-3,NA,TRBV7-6,TGTGCCAGCAGCTTAGACGAGGGCGTTGGTACGCAGTATTTT,CASSLDEGVGTQYF
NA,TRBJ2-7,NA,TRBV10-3,TGTGCCATCAGTGAGGGTGGGCTAGACTACGAGCAGTACTTC,CAISEGGLDYEQYF